The source of this TCR beta chain is a study of blood T cell repertoires in COVID-19. Study information: From T cells, B-cell-depleted T cells, or PBMCs came the material, which was cDNA or gDNA.

Per the original data handling: Counts of nucleated cells, estimated from reference gene primer amplification, were obtained. This table comes from immunoSEQ multiplex PCR, and its TCRdb copy is limited to in-frame clones, with some not included. V, J and clone size reflect that table, while D and trimming were determined from the DNA. The data hold 100,000 or so clones, with around 76% observed a single time. The germline V gene encodes CDR1 LGHDT and CDR2 YNNKEL (reference sequence). This CDR3 is built from 14 residues. The V and J ends lost 2 bases and 5 bases, in that order; junction bases with no gene match: 4.

V is TRBV3-1 (or the pseudogene TRBV3-2) and J is TRBJ2-5, with TRBD1 matching 8 bases. The sequencing sample was made of peripheral blood. The sequence derives from an older woman with acute or convalescent COVID-19. The CDR3 nucleotides read TGTGCCAGCAGCCAAAGCCACAGGGGGGAGACCCAGTACTTC. Its translation: CASSQSHRGETQYF.